This TCR beta chain was sequenced in a study of CD4 T cells in relation to SARS-CoV-2 and coronaviruses. Study information: TCR beta CDR3s were sequenced after roughly 10-day antigen culture of PBMCs.

CD4+ T cells from unexposed donors were obtained before the COVID-19 pandemic (2011-2018). The cells were cultured for under 13 days before CD4+ T cells were isolated. Fresh IL-2 medium replaced half the medium on days 3 and 7. About this clone itself: No antigen is known for it.

Trimming removed 7 bases from V and 2 bases from J, with 18 bases in between. The CDR3 runs to 15 residues. Germline lookup yields CDR1 LNHDA and CDR2 SQIVND (reference sequence). This table comes from immunoSEQ multiplex PCR, and its TCRdb copy is limited to in-frame clones, with some not included. The repertoire includes approximately 18,000 clones, 60% to 80% of them detected once, and under 35% sits in the top ten. The V call is TRBV19, the J call TRBJ2-7; D is perhaps TRBD1 (5 bases). The sequence came from a human donor in good health. The sample comprised CD4+ T cells from PBMCs, cultured in vitro. CDR3: CASTLTSDRPYEQYF. In DNA, the CDR3 is TGTGCCAGTACCCTAACGTCCGACAGACCCTACGAGCAGTACTTC.